The 30 T cell receptor beta chains below were found in one sample sequenced in a study of immune heterogeneity within non-small cell lung tumors. For each sample, template was around 600 ng of bulk tumor genomic DNA. During surgery, each primary tumor gave multiple biopsies spaced as far apart as possible. Curative surgical treatment was performed in patients who had newly diagnosed, untreated non-small cell lung cancer. TCR beta CDR3 amplification used multiplex PCR with 32 V and 13 J primers. Using its own MiXCR run on the multiplex PCR reads, TCRdb lists one record per CDR3 protein. The profile covers around 3,000 distinct CDR3 sequences, with roughly a quarter appearing a single time and more than 9% taken by the ten largest. Sequencing used lung tumor tissue. These receptors came from a man in his fifties or sixties with non-small cell lung cancer.

The rearrangement joins TRBV2 to TRBJ2-1; 12 nucleotides agree with TRBD2. The CDR3 loop spans 15 amino acids. V shed 6 bases, J shed 8 bases, and the junction held 8 bases outside the gene matches. The V gene's germline CDR1 is SNHLY and CDR2 FYNNEI. CDR3 coding DNA: TGTGCCAGCAGGGAGACTAGCGGGAGCGGCTATGAGCAGTTCTTC. This translates into CASRETSGSGYEQFF.

This chain joins TRBV20-1 and TRBJ1-2; 7 bases are shared with TRBD1. Germline V CDR1 and CDR2: DFQATT, SNEGSKA (reference sequence). The CDR3 sequence is 13 residues long. With 6 bases clipped from V and 3 bases from J, the junction kept 7 bases outside the gene matches. DNA of the CDR3: TGCAGTGCACACGACAGGGAGGACTATGGCTACACCTTC. Encoded protein: CSAHDREDYGYTF.

This clonotype was seen more than once but under ten times. This sequence joins TRBV19 and TRBJ1-5; D ambiguous. V lost 1 base and J lost 5, with 9 bases in between. The germline V gene has CDR1 LNHDA and CDR2 SQIVND (reference sequence). The CDR3 has 14 residues. CDR3 sequence reads: CASSIGQDYQPQHF. The CDR3 nucleotides are TGTGCCAGTAGTATAGGTCAGGATTATCAGCCCCAGCATTTT.

This clonotype was found a few times. This sequence joins TRBV7-8 and TRBJ2-3; 9 bases line up with TRBD1. CDR1 and CDR2 from the germline V gene are SGHVS and FQNEAQ. CDR3 length: 19 amino acids. V dropped 6 bases and J dropped 4; count of bases not matched to a gene: 20. CDR3 in DNA: TGTGCCAGCAGTTACAGTCCGGGAGCCGGGACAGGGACGGCAGATACGCAGTATTTT. Translating gives CASSYSPGAGTGTADTQYF.

The table lists this clonotype with a count of one. Since a much larger clone is just one base distant, this may be a read error. This sequence joins TRBV30 and TRBJ2-7; 11 positions match TRBD2. The CDR3 spans 14 residues. The V gene's germline CDR1 is GTSNPN and CDR2 SVGIG (reference sequence). CDR3: CAWSGTSGSYEHYF. DNA for the CDR3: TGTGCCTGGAGTGGGACTAGCGGGTCCTACGAGCATTACTTC.

Only one count was recorded for this clonotype. The chain uses TRBV5-8 and TRBJ2-5; TRBD1 is a possible D gene (6 bases). Germline V CDR1 and CDR2: SGHTS, YDEGEE. CDR3 length: 17 residues. Between the trimmed V and J ends, which lost 3 bases and 1 base, there was a span of 19 bases. Written as DNA, the CDR3 is TGTGCCAGCAGCTCTACAGGGAGCGAACTATTCCAAGAGACCCAGTACTTC. As protein: CASSSTGSELFQETQYF.

This clonotype was detected a few times. One end of the junction varies from germline; a read error may be responsible. The chain employs TRBV10-3 and TRBJ1-5; 9 bases agree with TRBD1. The CDR3 extends over 15 amino acids. The germline gives CDR1 ENHRY, CDR2 SYGVKD. The CDR3 sequence: CAISRTGEEDQPQHF. For the CDR3, the DNA is TGCGCCATCAGCCGGACAGGGGAGGAAGATCAGCCCCAGCATTTT.

With respect to this clonotype: This clone may be a read error of a much larger clone one base away. The rearrangement joins TRBV19 to TRBJ2-1; TRBD1 is a possible D gene (5 bases). The CDR3 sequence is 11 residues long. Germline lookup yields CDR1 LNHDA and CDR2 SQIVND (reference sequence). The DNA for the CDR3 is TGTGCCAGTAGTATTCAGGGTGAGAAGTTCTTC. It codes for CASSIQGEKFF. Full variable domain (rest looked up from reference TRBV19 and TRBJ2-1): DGGITQSPKYLFRKEGQNVTLSCEQNLNHDAMYWYRQDPGQGLRLIYYSQIVNDFQKGDIAEGYSVSREKKESFPLTVTSAQKNPTAFYLCASSIQGEKFFGPGTRLTVL.

This chain connects TRBV7-2 to TRBJ2-1, with 8 bases fitting TRBD2. V shed 0 bases, J shed 9 bases, and the junction held 4 bases outside the gene matches. This CDR3 has 14 residues. Germline CDR1 SGHTA, CDR2 FQGNSA. In DNA, the CDR3 is TGTGCCAGCAGCTTAGCGGTAGCGGGAAGTGAGCAGTTCTTC. Translated: CASSLAVAGSEQFF.

The chain links TRBV27 to TRBJ2-3; maybe TRBD2 (6 bases). Trimming removed 5 bases from V and 3 bases from J, with 15 bases in between. The CDR3 consists of 15 residues. Germline-derived CDR1 and CDR2 are MNHEY and SMNVEV (reference sequence). The CDR3 coding sequence is TGTGCCAGCAGTGTGCTCGGGAGTAAAACAGATACGCAGTATTTT. This sequence encodes CASSVLGSKTDTQYF.

This clonotype is labeled as medium-sized. The V and J genes are TRBV6-1 and TRBJ1-5; D is uncertain. CDR3 size: 15 residues. CDR1 and CDR2 from the germline V gene are MNHNS and SASEGT. V gave up 8 bases and J gave up 0 bases, with 14 bases separating them. The CDR3 protein is CASRLRQNSNQPQHF. The CDR3 DNA reads as TGTGCCAGCCGGCTGCGCCAGAATAGCAATCAGCCCCAGCATTTT.

This clonotype was counted between two and nine times. The chain is built from TRBV14 and TRBJ2-2; D is perhaps TRBD1 (7 bases). V gave up 6 bases and J gave up 7 bases, with 18 bases separating them. CDR3 length: 15 amino acids. Germline V lookup: CDR1 SGHDN, CDR2 FVKESK. The CDR3 region has the DNA TGTGCCAGCAGGGAGACTGGAGGGGGCGGCGGGGAGCTGTTTTTT. The encoded protein is CASRETGGGGGELFF. The whole variable domain, remainder taken from reference TRBV14 and TRBJ2-2, is EAGVTQFPSHSVIEKGQTVTLRCDPISGHDNLYWYRRVMGKEIKFLLHFVKESKQDESGMPNNRFLAERTGGTYSTLKVQPAELEDSGVYFCASRETGGGGGELFFGEGSRLTVL.

The DNA of the CDR3 is TGTGCCAGCAGCTCCCTTGGAGGTGGCTACACCTTC. This gives the protein CASSSLGGGYTF. V usage is TRBV11-2 and J usage is TRBJ1-2; D is unclear. Germline V gene lookup returns CDR1 SGHAT and CDR2 FQNNGV. CDR3 length: 12 amino acids. Trimming cost V 4 bases and J 7 bases, with 10 bases left between them. Using reference TRBV11-2 and TRBJ1-2 for the parts outside the CDR3, the full variable domain is EAGVAQSPRYKIIEKRQSVAFWCNPISGHATLYWYQQILGQGPKLLIQFQNNGVVDDSQLPKDRFSAERLKGVDSTLKIQPAKLEDSAVYLCASSSLGGGYTFGSGTRLTVV.

This chain links TRBV2 with TRBJ2-1, with TRBD2 matching 12 bases. The germline gives CDR1 SNHLY, CDR2 FYNNEI. Trimming removed 6 bases from V and 2 bases from J; junction bases left unmatched: 5. This CDR3 has 16 residues. The CDR3 nucleotides are TGTGCCAGCAGAAGGACTAGCGGGAAGGCCTACAATGAGCAGTTCTTC. Its translation is CASRRTSGKAYNEQFF.

With respect to this clonotype: Its ends do not fully match the called genes, so a read error is possible. In DNA form, the CDR3 reads TGTGCCAGCAGTGGGGGGACTAGTATCGTCCAAAACATTCGGTACTTC. Amino acid sequence: CASSGGTSIVQNIRYF. V gene TRBV2 combines with J gene TRBJ2-4; 8 nucleotides line up with TRBD2. Germline loops: CDR1 SNHLY, CDR2 FYNNEI. The CDR3 length is 16 residues.

The chain carries TRBV9 and TRBJ2-5; 12 bases line up with TRBD2. Trimming took 3 bases from V and 3 from J; bases not matched to a gene: 3. CDR1 SGDLS and CDR2 YYNGEE come from the germline V gene. The CDR3 has 15 residues. DNA of the CDR3: TGTGCCAGCAGCGACCGACTAGCGGGAGAAGAGACCCAGTACTTC. This codes for CASSDRLAGEETQYF. The variable domain in full, completed from reference TRBV9 and TRBJ2-5, reads DSGVTQTPKHLITATGQRVTLRCSPRSGDLSVYWYQQSLDQGLQFLIQYYNGEERAKGNILERFSAQQFPDLHSELNLSSLELGDSALYFCASSDRLAGEETQYFGPGTRLLVL.

This clonotype is medium-sized (0.01 to 0.1%) in the sample. The chain uses TRBV27 and TRBJ2-1; D perhaps matches TRBD1 (5 bases). Trimming took off 3 bases at V and 3 bases at J, with 6 bases between the two ends. Germline V gives CDR1 MNHEY, CDR2 SMNVEV (reference sequence). This CDR3 region has 13 residues. CDR3 protein: CASSFDSYNEQFF. DNA for the CDR3: TGTGCCAGCAGTTTCGACAGCTACAATGAGCAGTTCTTC.

This sequence joins TRBV28 and TRBJ2-4; 9 positions match TRBD1. V was pared by 0 bases and J by 0 bases, with 9 bases of the junction left unmatched. CDR3 length: 19 amino acids. Germline CDR1 is MDHEN and CDR2 is SYDVKM. The CDR3 sequence is CASSLWGGQGEIAKNIQYF. In nucleotides, the CDR3 is TGTGCCAGCAGTTTATGGGGGGGACAGGGCGAGATAGCCAAAAACATTCAGTACTTC.

The chain uses TRBV20-1 and TRBJ1-6; D perhaps matches TRBD1 (5 bases). CDR3 length: 13 amino acids. The V and J ends lost 1 base and 10 bases respectively, with 11 bases between them. The germline gives CDR1 DFQATT, CDR2 SNEGSKA (reference sequence). The CDR3 loop reads CSARGLGESPLHF. The CDR3 DNA sequence: TGCAGTGCTAGAGGTTTAGGGGAATCACCCCTCCACTTT.

This sequence joins TRBV4-1 and TRBJ2-3; 13 positions agree with TRBD2. This CDR3 spans 18 amino acids. V lost 1 base, J lost 3 bases, and 7 bases stayed unmatched. Germline values: CDR1 MGHRA, CDR2 YSYEKL. The CDR3 DNA is TGCGCCAGCAGCCAAGGGGTACTAGCGGGAGGGGAGACAGATACGCAGTATTTT. Protein product: CASSQGVLAGGETDTQYF.

Concerning this clonotype: A read error is possible here, since a much larger clone lies one base away. In this CDR3 the conserved last residue, phenylalanine or tryptophan, is missing, so a read error is likely. The chain carries TRBV2 and TRBJ1-5; TRBD1 aligns across 7 bases. The CDR3 is made up of 13 amino acids. CDR1 is SNHLY, CDR2 FYNNEI, per germline. J gave up 4 bases and V 8 bases, and 5 bases lay outside the gene matches. CDR3 loop: CASSGQENQPQHL. The CDR3 bases are TGTGCCAGCTCAGGACAGGAAAATCAGCCCCAGCATCTT.

By sample fraction, this clonotype is medium-sized. The rearrangement links TRBV20-1 to TRBJ2-7; TRBD2 matches at 10 bases. The CDR3 runs to 13 residues. The ends lost 5 bases at V and 7 bases at J; junction bases unmatched: 8. The germline V gene has CDR1 DFQATT and CDR2 SNEGSKA (reference sequence). CDR3 DNA sequence: TGCAGTGCTGGTAGCGGGGGGTTTGGGGAGCAGTACTTC. This sequence encodes CSAGSGGFGEQYF.

V gene TRBV5-1 combines with J gene TRBJ2-7; possible D gene TRBD2, 5 bases. CDR1 is SGHRS, CDR2 YFSETQ, per germline. CDR3 length: 16 amino acids. V was trimmed by 0 bases and J by 2 bases, leaving 15 bases between them. Here the CDR3 DNA reads TGCGCCAGCAGCTTGGCAGAAGTTAGCGCAGCCTACGAGCAGTACTTC. Translated: CASSLAEVSAAYEQYF.

With regard to this clonotype: This may come from a read error, since a much larger clone is one base off. The chain combines TRBV28 with TRBJ2-1; D is possibly TRBD2 (6 bases). The CDR3 runs 16 residues. Germline V CDR1 and CDR2: MDHEN, SYDVKM. This CDR3 is CASTRGKRISYSEQFF. The CDR3 DNA follows: TGTGCCAGCACCCGGGGGAAGCGGATATCCTACAGTGAGCAGTTCTTC.

Notes on this clonotype: A read error is possible here, since a much larger clone lies one base away. The chain couples TRBV4-2 to TRBJ2-7; D is ambiguous. Germline CDR1 is LGHNA and CDR2 is YNFKEQ. This CDR3 is 13 amino acids long. In nucleotides, the CDR3 is TGTGCCAGCAACCAAGACACTGGCATCGAGCAGTACTTC. As protein: CASNQDTGIEQYF.

For the CDR3, the DNA is TGTGCCAGCAGCTTGGTCGGGAGGAAGAACACTGAAGCTTTCTTT. Protein sequence: CASSLVGRKNTEAFF. The chain is built from TRBV5-6 and TRBJ1-1; D unclear. Germline V lookup: CDR1 SGHDT, CDR2 YYEEEE. The V end was cut by 0 bases, the J end by 1 base, with 10 bases between. This CDR3 spans 15 amino acids.

This clonotype was counted a few times. The chain carries TRBV6-1 and TRBJ2-1; tentatively, D is TRBD2 (5 bases). From germline, CDR1 is MNHNS and CDR2 SASEGT. The V and J ends lost 4 bases and 7 bases respectively, with 14 bases between them. There are 14 residues in the CDR3. The CDR3 is CASSVRLWENEQFF. CDR3 sequence (DNA): TGTGCCAGCAGTGTACGCCTCTGGGAGAATGAGCAGTTCTTC.

By proportion, this clonotype is medium-sized (0.01 to 0.1%). The chain couples TRBV6-1 to TRBJ1-3, with 7 bases aligning to TRBD1. J was trimmed by 2 bases and V by 5 bases; bases with no gene match: 9. Germline V gives CDR1 MNHNS, CDR2 SASEGT. The CDR3 is 16 residues long. The CDR3 DNA is TGTGCCAGCAGTTATGACAGGGTGACTACTGGAAACACCATATATTTT. It specifies CASSYDRVTTGNTIYF.

Comment on this clonotype: This may come from a read error, since a much larger clone is one base off. The J gene is TRBJ2-7, the V gene TRBV19; D may be TRBD2 (5 bases). CDR1 and CDR2 (germline): LNHDA, SQIVND (reference sequence). The V end was cut by 6 bases, the J end by 6 bases, with 21 bases between. The CDR3 is made up of 15 amino acids. The CDR3 DNA sequence: TGTGCCAGTAGCCTCCGCGCTAGCAGGAGTGTCGAGCAGTACTTC. Its translation: CASSLRASRSVEQYF.

This clonotype was recorded a few times. This chain connects TRBV28 to TRBJ1-4; 7 positions match TRBD1. V was clipped by 2 bases and J by 5 bases; unmatched bases: 8. Germline loops: CDR1 MDHEN, CDR2 SYDVKM. The CDR3 has 16 amino acids. CDR3 in amino acids: CASSLERGHSNEKLFF. The DNA for the CDR3 is TGTGCCAGCAGTTTAGAGAGGGGGCACTCGAATGAAAAACTGTTTTTT.